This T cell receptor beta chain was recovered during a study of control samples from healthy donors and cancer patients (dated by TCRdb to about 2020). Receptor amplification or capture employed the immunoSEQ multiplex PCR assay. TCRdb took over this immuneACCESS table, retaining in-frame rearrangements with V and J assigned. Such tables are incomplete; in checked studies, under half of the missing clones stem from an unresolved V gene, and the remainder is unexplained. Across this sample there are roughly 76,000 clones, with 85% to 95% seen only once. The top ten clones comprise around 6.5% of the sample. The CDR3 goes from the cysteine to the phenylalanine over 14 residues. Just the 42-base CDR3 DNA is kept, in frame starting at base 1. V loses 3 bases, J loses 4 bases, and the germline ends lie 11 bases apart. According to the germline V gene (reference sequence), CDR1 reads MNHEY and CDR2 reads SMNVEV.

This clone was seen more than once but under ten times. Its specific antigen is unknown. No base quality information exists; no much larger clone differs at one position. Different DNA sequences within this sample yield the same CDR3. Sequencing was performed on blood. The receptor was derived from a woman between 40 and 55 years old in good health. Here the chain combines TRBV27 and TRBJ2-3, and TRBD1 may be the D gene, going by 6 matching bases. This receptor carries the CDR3 CASSLVAGADTQYF. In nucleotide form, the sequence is TGTGCCAGCAGTTTGGTGGCAGGGGCAGATACGCAGTATTTT.